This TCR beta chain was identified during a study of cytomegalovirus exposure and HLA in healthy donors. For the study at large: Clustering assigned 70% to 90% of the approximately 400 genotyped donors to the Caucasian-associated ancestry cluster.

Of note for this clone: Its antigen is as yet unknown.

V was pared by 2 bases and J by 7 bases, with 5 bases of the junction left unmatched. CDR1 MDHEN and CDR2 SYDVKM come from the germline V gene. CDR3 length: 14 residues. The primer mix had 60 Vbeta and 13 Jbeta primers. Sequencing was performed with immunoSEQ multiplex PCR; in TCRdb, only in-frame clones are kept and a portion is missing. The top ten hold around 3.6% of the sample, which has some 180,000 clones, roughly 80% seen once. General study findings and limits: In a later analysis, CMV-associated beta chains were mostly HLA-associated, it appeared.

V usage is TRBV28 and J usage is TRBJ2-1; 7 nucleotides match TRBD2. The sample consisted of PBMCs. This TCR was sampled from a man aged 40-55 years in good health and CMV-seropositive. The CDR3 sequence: CASSLAGAFNEQFF. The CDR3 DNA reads TGTGCCAGCAGTTTAGCGGGAGCTTTTAATGAGCAGTTCTTC. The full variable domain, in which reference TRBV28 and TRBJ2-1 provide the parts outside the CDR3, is DVKVTQSSRYLVKRTGEKVFLECVQDMDHENMFWYRQDPGLGLRLIYFSYDVKMKEKGDIPEGYSVSREKKERFSLILESASTNQTSMYLCASSLAGAFNEQFFGPGTRLTVL.